One sample yielded the 25 T cell receptor beta chains listed below, sequenced in a study of blood T cell repertoires in COVID-19. Data came from immunoSEQ multiplex PCR; TCRdb stores just in-frame clones and leaves some out. The sample lists around 280,000 clones; approximately 84% were seen once. The sample was peripheral blood. These receptors were collected from a woman in her 30s who had recovered from COVID-19.

The rearrangement joins TRBV5-1 to TRBJ2-2; D unresolved. Per the germline V gene, CDR1 is SGHRS and CDR2 is YFSETQ. Trimming shortened V by 2 bases and J by 5 bases, and 7 bases separated the two germline ends. This CDR3 has 13 residues. The CDR3 DNA follows: TGCGCCAGCAGCTTCGGAGATACCGGGGAGCTGTTTTTT. Amino acid sequence: CASSFGDTGELFF.

This clone has a handful of counts. The chain combines TRBV16 with TRBJ1-1; D uncertain. This CDR3 has 14 residues. The ends were cut back, 3 bases at V and 6 bases at J, with 14 bases in the middle. The germline V gene has CDR1 KGHSY and CDR2 FQNENV. CDR3: CASSQNRVNSEAFF. Here the CDR3 DNA reads TGTGCCAGCAGCCAGAACCGGGTTAACTCTGAAGCTTTCTTT.

The chain links TRBV29-1 to TRBJ2-7; 9 bases are shared with TRBD1. With V trimmed by 1 base and J by 1 base, 8 bases remained unmatched. The CDR3 is 16 residues long. Germline V gene lookup returns CDR1 SQVTM and CDR2 ANQGSEA. CDR3 sequence: CSVEGLLGTGSYEQYF. CDR3 coding DNA: TGCAGCGTTGAAGGTTTATTAGGGACAGGGTCCTACGAGCAGTACTTC.

J is TRBJ2-1 and V is TRBV3-1 (or the pseudogene TRBV3-2), with TRBD2 matching over 10 bases. Germline V CDR1 and CDR2: LGHDT, YNNKEL (reference sequence). This CDR3 is built from 19 residues. V lost 4 bases and J lost 4; bases outside the gene matches: 16. The CDR3 sequence: CASSPPVWSGGAFYNEQFF. CDR3 sequence (DNA): TGTGCCAGCAGCCCTCCGGTATGGAGCGGGGGGGCCTTTTACAATGAGCAGTTCTTC.

This rearrangement joins TRBV19 to TRBJ2-1, with 7 bases identical to TRBD2. V shed 7 bases, J shed 6 bases, and the junction held 3 bases outside the gene matches. This CDR3 is 12 amino acids long. Germline-derived CDR1 and CDR2 are LNHDA and SQIVND (reference sequence). The CDR3 protein is CASKAGVNEQFF. As DNA, the CDR3 is TGTGCCAGTAAGGCGGGGGTCAATGAGCAGTTCTTC.

This clone has just one count. The CDR3 reads CASTIGFSWGQEPNTGELFF. The DNA of the CDR3 is TGTGCCAGTACCATAGGGTTTAGTTGGGGACAGGAGCCGAACACCGGGGAGCTGTTTTTT. The chain is built from TRBV19 and TRBJ2-2; TRBD1 aligns across 8 bases. Germline V gives CDR1 LNHDA, CDR2 SQIVND (reference sequence). Germline trimming cut 7 bases from V and 0 bases from J; bases unmatched to any gene: 19. The CDR3 extends over 20 amino acids.

V usage is TRBV2 and J usage is TRBJ1-5; D is ambiguous. Per the germline V gene, CDR1 is SNHLY and CDR2 is FYNNEI. Trimming removed 2 bases from V and 11 bases from J, with 16 bases in between. The CDR3 sequence is 14 residues long. The CDR3 spells CASSERSALSAQHF. CDR3 nucleotides: TGTGCCAGCAGTGAAAGGAGTGCCCTGAGTGCCCAGCATTTT. The entire variable domain, with the rest obtained from reference TRBV2 and TRBJ1-5, is as follows: EPEVTQTPSHQVTQMGQEVILRCVPISNHLYFYWYRQILGQKVEFLVSFYNNEISEKSEIFDDQFSVERPDGSNFTLKIRSTKLEDSAMYFCASSERSALSAQHFGDGTRLSIL.

The rearrangement links TRBV28 to TRBJ2-7, with a tentative D call TRBD1 (5 bases). Deletions cut 4 bases from V and 9 bases from J, with 10 bases between. The CDR3 totals 11 residues. Germline loops: CDR1 MDHEN, CDR2 SYDVKM. The CDR3 protein is CASSSTDRQYF. The CDR3 nucleotides are TGTGCCAGCAGTTCGACAGATCGGCAGTACTTC.

CDR3 loop: CASSIITGGWSNQPQHF. The CDR3 DNA is TGTGCCAGTAGTATAATAACAGGGGGCTGGAGCAATCAGCCCCAGCATTTT. The chain employs TRBV19 and TRBJ1-5; TRBD1 matches at 9 bases. CDR3 size: 17 residues. CDR1 LNHDA and CDR2 SQIVND come from the germline V gene (reference sequence). The J segment lost 1 base and the V segment lost 2 bases, leaving 6 bases of the junction unmatched.

The chain employs TRBV19 and TRBJ1-1; TRBD1 matches at 8 bases. The CDR3 runs 15 residues. Germline V gene data show CDR1 as LNHDA and CDR2 as SQIVND (reference sequence). V gave up 5 bases and J gave up 1 base; unmatched junction bases: 6. For the CDR3, the DNA is TGTGCCAGTAGTTTCTTGGGACAGGAGAACACTGAAGCTTTCTTT. As protein: CASSFLGQENTEAFF.

The genes are TRBV10-3 and TRBJ1-1; D ambiguous. The CDR3 covers 16 residues. Germline V gene lookup returns CDR1 ENHRY and CDR2 SYGVKD. The V end was cut by 0 bases, the J end by 4 bases, with 15 bases between. The CDR3 DNA reads TGTGCCATCAGTGAGTCGGTCGGTTTGAGGTTCACTGAAGCTTTCTTT. Translation gives CAISESVGLRFTEAFF.

This clone showed up just a few times. The chain recombines TRBV7-2 with TRBJ2-7; TRBD2 agrees at 10 bases. With 1 base clipped from V and 3 bases from J, the junction kept 6 bases outside the gene matches. The CDR3 has 16 residues. Per the germline V gene, CDR1 is SGHTA and CDR2 is FQGNSA. For the CDR3, the DNA is TGTGCCAGCAGCTTAGGAATAGCGGGAGGCGGCTACGAGCAGTACTTC. Translation: CASSLGIAGGGYEQYF. Variable domain in full (rest from reference TRBV7-2 and TRBJ2-7): GAGVSQSPSNKVTEKGKDVELRCDPISGHTALYWYRQSLGQGLEFLIYFQGNSAPDKSGLPSDRFSAERTGGSVSTLTIQRTQQEDSAVYLCASSLGIAGGGYEQYFGPGTRLTVT.

The V call is TRBV11-2, the J call TRBJ1-1; D unresolved. The CDR3 loop spans 12 amino acids. The germline V gene encodes CDR1 SGHAT and CDR2 FQNNGV. V lost 4 bases, J lost 8 bases, and 11 bases lay in between. CDR3 in DNA: TGTGCCAGCAGCTCCACGGGAGGCGAAGCTTTCTTT. Translation: CASSSTGGEAFF.

The gene calls are TRBV29-1 and TRBJ2-7; TRBD1 is a possible D gene (6 bases). Trimming shortened V by 7 bases and J by 0 bases, and 13 bases separated the two germline ends. CDR3 length: 13 residues. The germline CDR1 and CDR2 sequences are SQVTM and ANQGSEA. The CDR3 bases are TGCAGCGCCGGGACAACCAACTCCTACGAGCAGTACTTC. Residues: CSAGTTNSYEQYF.

The chain joins TRBV5-5 to TRBJ2-7, with D perhaps TRBD2 (5 bases). V shed 4 bases and J shed 6 bases, with 11 bases lying between them. Germline lookup yields CDR1 SGHKS and CDR2 YYEKEE (reference sequence). The CDR3 loop spans 12 amino acids. CDR3 amino acids: CASSDIRGEQYF. CDR3 DNA sequence: TGTGCCAGCAGCGACATCCGGGGCGAGCAGTACTTC.

The CDR3 region has the DNA TGTGCCAGCAGCAGGCCGGGACAGTATAATTCACCCCTCCACTTT. Protein sequence: CASSRPGQYNSPLHF. The chain has TRBV5-4 and TRBJ1-6, with 7 bases matching TRBD1. Per the germline V gene, CDR1 is SGHNT and CDR2 is YYREEE (reference sequence). Unmatched junction bases numbered 5, after V lost 4 bases and J lost 4 bases. CDR3 size: 15 residues. Filled out from reference TRBV5-4 and TRBJ1-6, the complete variable domain reads ETGVTQSPTHLIKTRGQQVTLRCSSQSGHNTVSWYQQALGQGPQFIFQYYREEENGRGNFPPRFSGLQFPNYSSELNVNALELDDSALYLCASSRPGQYNSPLHFGNGTRLTVT.

Only a few counts were recorded for this clone. The rearrangement joins TRBV19 to TRBJ1-1; perhaps TRBD1 as D (5 bases). Trimming left V 3 bases short and J 1 base short, with 9 bases between. The CDR3 is 14 amino acids. Looked up from germline, CDR1 is LNHDA and CDR2 is SQIVND (reference sequence). CDR3 nucleotide sequence: TGTGCCAGTAGTATGACAGCAAAGAACACTGAAGCTTTCTTT. This encodes CASSMTAKNTEAFF.

The rearrangement links TRBV18 to TRBJ2-7, with 9 bases lining up with TRBD1. Unmatched junction bases numbered 0, after V lost 1 base and J lost 5 bases. The germline CDR1 and CDR2 sequences are KGHSH and LQKENI. This CDR3 is 13 amino acids long. The CDR3 sequence is CASSPRTGDEQYF. In DNA, the CDR3 is TGTGCCAGCTCACCACGGACAGGGGACGAGCAGTACTTC.

This clone has just one count. The V call is TRBV15, the J call TRBJ2-7; tentative D call: TRBD1 (6 bases). This CDR3 has 15 residues. CDR1 LNHNV and CDR2 YYDKDF come from the germline V gene (reference sequence). Trimming stripped 1 base from V and 1 base from J, with 11 bases between. The CDR3 loop reads CATSRAGQVSYEQYF. The DNA for the CDR3 is TGTGCCACCAGCAGAGCGGGACAAGTATCCTACGAGCAGTACTTC. Together with reference TRBV15 and TRBJ2-7, the CDR3 gives the full variable domain: DAMVIQNPRYQVTQFGKPVTLSCSQTLNHNVMYWYQQKSSQAPKLLFHYYDKDFNNEADTPDNFQSRRPNTSFCFLDIRSPGLGDTAMYLCATSRAGQVSYEQYFGPGTRLTVT.

V usage is TRBV27 and J usage is TRBJ2-1, with D tentatively TRBD2 (6 bases). The CDR3 covers 15 residues. Trimming stripped 2 bases from V and 4 bases from J, with 12 bases between. Germline assignment: CDR1 MNHEY and CDR2 SMNVEV (reference sequence). The CDR3 DNA reads as TGTGCCAGCAGTTTAGGGCAGGGAGGATACAATGAGCAGTTCTTC. Its translation is CASSLGQGGYNEQFF.

This rearrangement joins TRBV5-4 to TRBJ1-6; 7 bases are a match to TRBD1. The trim removed 4 bases at V and 4 bases at J, leaving 5 bases unmatched. CDR1 is SGHNT and CDR2 is YYREEE in the germline V gene (reference sequence). The CDR3 totals 15 residues. The DNA of the CDR3 is TGTGCCAGCAGCCCAGACAGGGATTATAATTCACCCCTCCACTTT. This codes for CASSPDRDYNSPLHF.

V usage is TRBV6-1 and J usage is TRBJ1-5, with a weak D call TRBD1 (6 bases). The CDR3 is 14 residues long. In germline, CDR1 is MNHNS, CDR2 SASEGT. V lost 3 bases to trimming and J lost 2 bases, with 8 bases between them. In DNA form, the CDR3 reads TGTGCCAGCAGTGAGAACAGGGGCAATCAGCCCCAGCATTTT. Protein product: CASSENRGNQPQHF.

This clone showed up just a few times. CDR3 sequence (DNA): TGTGCCAGCAGCACTGAACTAGCGGGAGTCTTCAATGAGCAGTTCTTC. As protein: CASSTELAGVFNEQFF. This chain uses TRBV2 with TRBJ2-1, with 11 bases matching TRBD2. The CDR3 runs to 16 residues. The V gene end was trimmed by 6 bases and the J gene end by 6 bases; junction bases not matched to a gene: 10. Germline V CDR1 and CDR2: SNHLY, FYNNEI.

CDR3 protein: CASSPVERAHTGELFF. In DNA form, the CDR3 reads TGCGCCAGCAGCCCTGTGGAGCGGGCTCACACCGGGGAGCTGTTTTTT. V gene TRBV23-1 combines with J gene TRBJ2-2, with D perhaps TRBD2 (6 bases). TRBV23-1 is identified as an open reading frame with a role that is uncertain. CDR3 length equals 16 residues. Trimming stripped 6 bases from V and 3 bases from J, with 17 bases between.

This chain uses TRBV27 with TRBJ1-2; possible D gene TRBD1, 5 bases. Germline-derived CDR1 and CDR2 are MNHEY and SMNVEV (reference sequence). This CDR3 contains 13 residues. Between the trimmed V and J ends, which lost 6 bases and 6 bases, there was a span of 14 bases. The CDR3 bases are TGTGCCAGCAGGGCCAGGGACTCCAATGGCTACACCTTC. Protein sequence: CASRARDSNGYTF.